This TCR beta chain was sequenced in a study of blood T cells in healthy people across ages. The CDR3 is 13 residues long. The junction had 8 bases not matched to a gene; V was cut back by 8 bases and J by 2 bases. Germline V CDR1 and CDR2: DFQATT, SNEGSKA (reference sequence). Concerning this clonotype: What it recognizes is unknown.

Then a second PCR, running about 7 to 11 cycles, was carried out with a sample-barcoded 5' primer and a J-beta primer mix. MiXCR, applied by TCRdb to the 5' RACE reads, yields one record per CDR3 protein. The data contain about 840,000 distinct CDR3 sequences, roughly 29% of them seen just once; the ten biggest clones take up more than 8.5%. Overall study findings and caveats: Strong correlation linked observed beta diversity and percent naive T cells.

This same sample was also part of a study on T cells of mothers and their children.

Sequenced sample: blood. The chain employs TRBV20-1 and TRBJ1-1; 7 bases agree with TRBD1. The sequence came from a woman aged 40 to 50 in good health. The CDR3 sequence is CSPRQGPNTEAFF. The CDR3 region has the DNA TGCAGTCCAAGACAGGGACCCAACACTGAAGCTTTCTTT.